The clone carrying this T cell receptor (beta chain) was picked up one time. Cohorts were determined from participant-reported clinical history. Original data processing: Reference gene primer amplification gave estimated nucleated cell counts. Measured with immunoSEQ multiplex PCR; TCRdb has only the in-frame clones, and not every one. That table gives V, J and clone size, and the DNA gave D and trimming. The table has 190,000 or so clones, roughly 80% seen once. In germline, CDR1 is MNHEY, CDR2 SMNVEV (reference sequence). The junction had 4 bases not matched to a gene; V was cut back by 6 bases and J by 0 bases. The CDR3 is 16 amino acids. This sample was included in a study of blood T cell repertoires in COVID-19. About the study: T cells, B-cell-depleted T cells, or PBMCs supplied cDNA or gDNA.

The rearrangement uses TRBV27 and TRBJ1-5, with 11 bases identical to TRBD1. The receptor was isolated from a man between 40 and 49 years old who had recovered from COVID-19. The sequenced material came from PBMCs or T cells enriched from blood (not recorded which). The CDR3 loop reads CASSGTGGFSNQPQHF. Here the CDR3 DNA reads TGTGCCAGCAGCGGGACAGGGGGATTTAGCAATCAGCCCCAGCATTTT.